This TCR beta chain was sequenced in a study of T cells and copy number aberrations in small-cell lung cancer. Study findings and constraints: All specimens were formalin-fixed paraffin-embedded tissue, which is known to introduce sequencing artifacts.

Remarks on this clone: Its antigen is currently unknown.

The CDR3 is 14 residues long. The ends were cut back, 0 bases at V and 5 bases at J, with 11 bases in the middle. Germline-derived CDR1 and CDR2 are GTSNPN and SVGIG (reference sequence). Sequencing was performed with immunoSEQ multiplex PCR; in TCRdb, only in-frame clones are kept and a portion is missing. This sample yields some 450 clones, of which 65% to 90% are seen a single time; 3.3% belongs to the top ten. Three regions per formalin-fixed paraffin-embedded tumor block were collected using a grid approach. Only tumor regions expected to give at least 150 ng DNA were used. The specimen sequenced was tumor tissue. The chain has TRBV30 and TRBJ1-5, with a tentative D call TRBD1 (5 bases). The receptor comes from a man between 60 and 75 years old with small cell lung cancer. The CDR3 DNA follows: TGTGCCTGGAGTGTGGGGGTCGAGGATCAGCCCCAGCATTTT. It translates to CAWSVGVEDQPQHF.